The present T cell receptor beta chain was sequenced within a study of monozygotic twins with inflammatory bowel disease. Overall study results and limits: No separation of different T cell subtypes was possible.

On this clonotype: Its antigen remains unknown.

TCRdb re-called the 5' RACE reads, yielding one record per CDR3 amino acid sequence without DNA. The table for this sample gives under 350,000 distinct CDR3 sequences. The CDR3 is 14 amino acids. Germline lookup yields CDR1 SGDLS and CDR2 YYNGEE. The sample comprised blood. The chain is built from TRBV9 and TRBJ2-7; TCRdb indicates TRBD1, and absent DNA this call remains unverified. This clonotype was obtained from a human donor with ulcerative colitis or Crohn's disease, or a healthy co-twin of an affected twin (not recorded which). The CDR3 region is CASSVTPLSSEQYF.